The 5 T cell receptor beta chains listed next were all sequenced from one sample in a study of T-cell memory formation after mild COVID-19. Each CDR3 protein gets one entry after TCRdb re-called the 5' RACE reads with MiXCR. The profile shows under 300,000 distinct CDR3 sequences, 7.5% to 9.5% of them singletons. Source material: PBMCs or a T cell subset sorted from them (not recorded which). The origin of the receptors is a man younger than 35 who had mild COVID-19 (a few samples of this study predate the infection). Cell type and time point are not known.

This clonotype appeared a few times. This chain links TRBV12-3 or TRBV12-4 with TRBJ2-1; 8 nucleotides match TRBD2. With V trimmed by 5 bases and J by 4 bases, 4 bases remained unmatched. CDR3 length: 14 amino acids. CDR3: CASSHSGAYNEQFF. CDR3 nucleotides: TGTGCCAGCAGTCATAGCGGGGCGTACAATGAGCAGTTCTTC.

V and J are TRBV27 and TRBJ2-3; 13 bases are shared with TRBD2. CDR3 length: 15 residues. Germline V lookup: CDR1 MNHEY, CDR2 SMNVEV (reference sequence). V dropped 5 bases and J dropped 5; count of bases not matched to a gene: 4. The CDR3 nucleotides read TGTGCCAGCAGTGATGGACTAGCGGGGGAAGATACGCAGTATTTT. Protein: CASSDGLAGEDTQYF.

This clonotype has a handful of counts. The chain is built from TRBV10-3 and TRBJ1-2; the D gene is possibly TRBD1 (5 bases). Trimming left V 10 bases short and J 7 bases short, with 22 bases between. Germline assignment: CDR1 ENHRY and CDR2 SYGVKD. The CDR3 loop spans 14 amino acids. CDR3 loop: CATIDSGTIRGYTF. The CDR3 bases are TGTGCCACCATAGATTCCGGGACGATCCGTGGCTACACCTTC.

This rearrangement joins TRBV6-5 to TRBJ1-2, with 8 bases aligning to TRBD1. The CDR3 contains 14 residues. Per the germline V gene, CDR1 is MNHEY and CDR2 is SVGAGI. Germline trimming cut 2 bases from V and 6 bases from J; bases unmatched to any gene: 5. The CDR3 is CASSYGQGLDGYTF. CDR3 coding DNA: TGTGCCAGCAGTTACGGACAGGGTCTCGATGGCTACACCTTC.

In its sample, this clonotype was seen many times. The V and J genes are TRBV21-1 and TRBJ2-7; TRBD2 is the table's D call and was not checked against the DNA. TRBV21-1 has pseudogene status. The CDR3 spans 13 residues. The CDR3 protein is CASSKGGAYEQYV. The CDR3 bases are TGTGCCAGCAGCAAAGGCGGGGCCTACGAGCAGTACGTC.